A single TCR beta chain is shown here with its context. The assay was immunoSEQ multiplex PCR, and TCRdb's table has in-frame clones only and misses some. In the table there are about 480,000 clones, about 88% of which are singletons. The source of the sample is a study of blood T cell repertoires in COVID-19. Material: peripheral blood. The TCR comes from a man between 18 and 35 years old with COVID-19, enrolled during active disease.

The CDR3 loop reads CASSVSPGMIGELFF. CDR3 nucleotide sequence: TGTGCCAGCAGCGTATCTCCAGGGATGATCGGGGAGCTGTTTTTT. The chain links TRBV9 to TRBJ2-2, with a weak D call TRBD1 (5 bases). The V and J ends lost 1 base and 7 bases respectively, with 14 bases between them. CDR1 SGDLS and CDR2 YYNGEE come from the germline V gene. The CDR3 sequence is 15 residues long.